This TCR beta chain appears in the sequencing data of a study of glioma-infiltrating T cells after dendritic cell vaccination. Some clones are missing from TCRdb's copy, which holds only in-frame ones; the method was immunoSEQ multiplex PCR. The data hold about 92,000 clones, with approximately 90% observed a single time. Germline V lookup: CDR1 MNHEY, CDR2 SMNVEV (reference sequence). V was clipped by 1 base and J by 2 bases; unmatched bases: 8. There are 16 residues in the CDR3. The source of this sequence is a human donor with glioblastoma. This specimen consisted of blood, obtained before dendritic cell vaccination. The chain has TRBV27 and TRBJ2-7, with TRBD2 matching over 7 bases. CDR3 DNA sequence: TGTGCCAGCAGTTTATTGGCGGGAGTAGTCCCCTACGAGCAGTACTTC. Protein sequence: CASSLLAGVVPYEQYF.